The 22 T cell receptor beta chains below all came from one sample that was sequenced in a study of T cells in Graves' hyperthyroidism and ophthalmopathy. TCR beta CDR3 sequences were amplified from RNA transcripts. HTBI primers were used for first-round RT-PCR of the TCR CDR3. Using its own MiXCR run on the multiplex PCR reads, TCRdb lists one record per CDR3 protein. The sample lists a few hundred thousand distinct CDR3 sequences, around 23% seen once, with under 55% in the top ten. Sequencing was carried out using blood. The receptors derive from a woman in her 50s with Graves' hyperthyroidism.

This clonotype was observed a handful of times. V is TRBV29-1 and J is TRBJ1-4, with TRBD1 as a possible D gene (6 bases). The germline V gene encodes CDR1 SQVTM and CDR2 ANQGSEA. This CDR3 is built from 11 residues. The CDR3 protein is CGGGLSEKLFF. In DNA form, the CDR3 reads TGCGGAGGGGGTCTGAGTGAAAAACTGTTTTTT.

This clonotype was recorded many times. The chain employs TRBV7-9 and TRBJ2-7; TRBD1 might be the D (6 bases). The germline gives CDR1 SEHNR, CDR2 FQNEAQ (reference sequence). V dropped 5 bases and J dropped 6 bases, with 20 bases sitting between them. This CDR3 comprises 15 residues. The CDR3 reads CASSTRDNYLPEQYF. The CDR3, as DNA: TGTGCCAGCAGCACCCGGGACAATTACCTACCCGAGCAGTACTTC.

At least ten counts were recorded for this clonotype. The chain links TRBV7-9 to TRBJ1-1; no firm D call. This CDR3 contains 15 residues. Germline-derived CDR1 and CDR2 are SEHNR and FQNEAQ (reference sequence). The V and J ends lost 5 bases and 0 bases respectively, with 13 bases between them. The CDR3 here is CASSQPGHMNTEAFF. The CDR3 DNA reads TGTGCCAGCAGCCAACCGGGTCACATGAACACTGAAGCTTTCTTT. The whole variable domain, remainder taken from reference TRBV7-9 and TRBJ1-1, is DTGVSQNPRHKITKRGQNVTFRCDPISEHNRLYWYRQTLGQGPEFLTYFQNEAQLEKSRLLSDRFSAERPKGSFSTLEIQRTEQGDSAMYLCASSQPGHMNTEAFFGQGTRLTVV.

This clonotype was seen repeatedly, ten times or more. The CDR3, as DNA: TGTGCCAGCAGCGCGGGACTAGCGGGCTCTCATGAGCAGTTCTTC. It is translated as CASSAGLAGSHEQFF. The chain employs TRBV2 and TRBJ2-1; the match to TRBD2 covers 12 bases. In germline, CDR1 is SNHLY, CDR2 FYNNEI. The CDR3 extends over 15 amino acids. The trim removed 6 bases at V and 8 bases at J, leaving 8 bases unmatched.

This clonotype has only a few counts. A much bigger clone sits one base away, suggesting this may be a read error. The conserved phenylalanine or tryptophan normally closing the CDR3 is absent here, so this likely arose from a read error. The chain couples TRBV7-3 to TRBJ2-2; D may be TRBD2 (5 bases). The V gene lost 5 bases and the J gene lost 6 bases, with 13 bases spanning the gap. The CDR3 runs to 14 residues. Germline V CDR1 and CDR2: SGHTA, FQGTGA. The CDR3 DNA is TGTGCCAGCAGCCCTAGCCTCGGTCCCGGGGAGCTGTTTTAT. Translated, it gives CASSPSLGPGELFY.

This clonotype has only a few counts. The chain uses TRBV6-1 and TRBJ1-6; 8 nucleotides match TRBD1. CDR3 length: 19 residues. From germline, CDR1 is MNHNS and CDR2 SASEGT. Trimming took 7 bases from V and 6 from J; bases not matched to a gene: 20. CDR3 region: CASTKAQRQGTILNSPLHF. In DNA form, the CDR3 reads TGTGCCAGCACCAAGGCCCAAAGACAGGGGACTATCCTTAATTCACCCCTCCACTTT.

V and J are TRBV2 and TRBJ1-4; perhaps TRBD1 as D (5 bases). The germline V and J ends were trimmed by 4 bases and 8 bases, with 14 bases remaining between them. Germline V lookup: CDR1 SNHLY, CDR2 FYNNEI. The CDR3 is 14 amino acids. The DNA of the CDR3 is TGTGCCAGCAGTGTATGGGGGATAGGAGAAAAACTGTTTTTT. It codes for CASSVWGIGEKLFF.

This clonotype was counted at least ten times. The chain employs TRBV20-1 and TRBJ2-7; 8 bases are a match to TRBD2. This CDR3 contains 14 residues. The germline gives CDR1 DFQATT, CDR2 SNEGSKA (reference sequence). For the CDR3, the DNA is TGCAGCCTTAAACCCGGCGGGGGGCGCGGCGAGCAGTACTTC. This sequence encodes CSLKPGGGRGEQYF.

The V and J genes are TRBV12-3 or TRBV12-4 and TRBJ1-2; D is possibly TRBD1 (5 bases). This CDR3 region has 15 residues. V gave up 6 bases and J gave up 0 bases, with 14 bases separating them. The CDR3 DNA sequence: TGTGCCAGCAGCCGTCGACAGCGATCTAACTATGGCTACACCTTC. Translated: CASSRRQRSNYGYTF.

The chain carries TRBV4-1 and TRBJ2-7; the match to TRBD1 covers 8 bases. Unmatched junction bases numbered 7, after V lost 0 bases and J lost 0 bases. CDR3 length: 17 residues. CDR1 MGHRA and CDR2 YSYEKL come from the germline V gene. In DNA, the CDR3 is TGCGCCAGCAGCCAAGATTCAGGGGGCTATTCCTCCTACGAGCAGTACTTC. It translates to CASSQDSGGYSSYEQYF.

The genes are TRBV18 and TRBJ1-3; a possible D gene is TRBD1 (6 bases). The CDR3 extends over 17 amino acids. CDR1 and CDR2 (germline): KGHSH, LQKENI. The V end was cut by 5 bases, the J end by 0 bases, with 17 bases between. CDR3 nucleotides: TGTGCCAGCTCAAAGACCCCGGACAGCTTCTCTGGAAACACCATATATTTT. Its translation is CASSKTPDSFSGNTIYF.

This clonotype was observed at least ten times. This chain links TRBV11-2 with TRBJ2-5; D perhaps matches TRBD1 (6 bases). V was cut by 8 bases and J by 2 bases, with 24 bases left in between. Germline V gives CDR1 SGHAT, CDR2 FQNNGV. This CDR3 region has 17 residues. The CDR3 region has the DNA TGTGCCAGCTCACCCCAGGGCCGGGACACCTATCAAGAGACCCAGTACTTC. Its translation is CASSPQGRDTYQETQYF.

This clonotype came up many times. V usage is TRBV20-1 and J usage is TRBJ2-3; D gene unclear. Germline V gives CDR1 DFQATT, CDR2 SNEGSKA (reference sequence). The CDR3 runs to 12 residues. The CDR3 DNA is TGCAGCTCACGTACTGACACAGATACGCAGTATTTT. It yields the protein CSSRTDTDTQYF.

This clonotype was observed many times. The chain employs TRBV7-8 and TRBJ2-7; TRBD2 might be the D (5 bases). The V end was cut by 7 bases, the J end by 2 bases, with 15 bases between. CDR3 size: 14 residues. In germline, CDR1 is SGHVS, CDR2 FQNEAQ. For the CDR3, the DNA is TGTGCCAGCACCCGGAGCGGAGCAACCTACGAGCAGTACTTC. The encoded protein is CASTRSGATYEQYF.

In regard to this clonotype: The junction departs from the called germline gene at one end, perhaps through a read error. The chain combines TRBV5-6 with TRBJ2-1, with TRBD1 matching over 7 bases. The germline CDR1 and CDR2 sequences are SGHDT and YYEEEE. This CDR3 is built from 15 residues. The CDR3 is CACSLYRGINNEQFF. DNA for the CDR3: TGTGCCTGCAGCCTCTACAGGGGAATAAACAATGAGCAGTTCTTC. Combining the CDR3 with reference TRBV5-6 and TRBJ2-1 gives the whole variable domain DAGVTQSPTHLIKTRGQQVTLRCSPKSGHDTVSWYQQALGQGPQFIFQYYEEEERQRGNFPDRFSGHQFPNYSSELNVNALLLGDSALYLCACSLYRGINNEQFFGPGTRLTVL.

This clonotype was counted at least ten times. The chain joins TRBV18 to TRBJ2-7; weak D call: TRBD2 (6 bases). V was shortened by 7 bases and J by 0 bases, with 10 bases between the two germline ends. CDR1 KGHSH and CDR2 LQKENI come from the germline V gene. The CDR3 is 13 amino acids. The CDR3 region is CASCRDSSYEQYF. In DNA, the CDR3 is TGTGCCAGCTGTCGGGACTCCTCCTACGAGCAGTACTTC. Full variable domain (rest looked up from reference TRBV18 and TRBJ2-7): NAGVMQNPRHLVRRRGQEARLRCSPMKGHSHVYWYRQLPEEGLKFMVYLQKENIIDESGMPKERFSAEFPKEGPSILRIQQVVRGDSAAYFCASCRDSSYEQYFGPGTRLTVT.

This rearrangement joins TRBV29-1 to TRBJ2-1, with 11 bases that match TRBD1. Germline V gene data show CDR1 as SQVTM and CDR2 as ANQGSEA. The CDR3 contains 14 residues. V trimming: 6 bases; J trimming: 3 bases; junction bases outside the gene matches: 4. CDR3 in DNA: TGCAGCGTACGGGACAGGGGGGGCTACAATGAGCAGTTCTTC. Translation: CSVRDRGGYNEQFF.

This clonotype was detected only once. CDR3 sequence: CASSNIPGNTEAFF. The CDR3 bases are TGTGCCAGTAGTAATATTCCCGGGAACACTGAAGCTTTCTTT. V is TRBV19 and J is TRBJ1-1; no clear D gene. Germline V gene sequence: CDR1 LNHDA, CDR2 SQIVND (reference sequence). This CDR3 is 14 amino acids long. The ends were cut back, 4 bases at V and 1 base at J, with 10 bases in the middle.

This clonotype was observed many times. The rearrangement links TRBV28 to TRBJ1-5; no clear D. The CDR3 consists of 14 residues. Germline V CDR1 and CDR2: MDHEN, SYDVKM. V lost 6 bases and J lost 7, with 16 bases in between. The DNA for the CDR3 is TGTGCCAGCAGCAGATCCGGGTATCAACAGCCCCAGCATTTT. This translates into CASSRSGYQQPQHF.

This clonotype was seen at least ten times. The V gene is TRBV7-2, the J gene TRBJ2-3, with 8 bases lining up with TRBD2. The CDR3 covers 16 residues. In germline, CDR1 is SGHTA, CDR2 FQGNSA. Trimming at V came to 0 bases and at J to 4 bases, leaving 6 bases not matched to a gene. The CDR3 nucleotides are TGTGCCAGCAGCTTAGCGACTACGGGGGGGGCAGATACGCAGTATTTT. As protein: CASSLATTGGADTQYF.

This clonotype was counted only a few times. The V and J genes are TRBV4-2 and TRBJ2-7; D not certain. V lost 0 bases to trimming and J lost 3 bases, with 6 bases between them. CDR3 length: 13 residues. Germline assignment: CDR1 LGHNA and CDR2 YNFKEQ. CDR3 DNA sequence: TGTGCCAGCAGCCAAGATAAGAACTACGAGCAGTACTTC. Amino acid sequence: CASSQDKNYEQYF.

This clonotype came up many times. This chain links TRBV29-1 with TRBJ1-3, with TRBD1 identical over 7 bases. The CDR3 sequence is 14 residues long. Germline CDR1 reads SQVTM; CDR2 reads ANQGSEA. V dropped 0 bases and J dropped 3; count of bases not matched to a gene: 2. CDR3 sequence (DNA): TGCAGCGTTGAAGATGCAGGGGGTGGAAACACCATATATTTT. This gives the protein CSVEDAGGGNTIYF.